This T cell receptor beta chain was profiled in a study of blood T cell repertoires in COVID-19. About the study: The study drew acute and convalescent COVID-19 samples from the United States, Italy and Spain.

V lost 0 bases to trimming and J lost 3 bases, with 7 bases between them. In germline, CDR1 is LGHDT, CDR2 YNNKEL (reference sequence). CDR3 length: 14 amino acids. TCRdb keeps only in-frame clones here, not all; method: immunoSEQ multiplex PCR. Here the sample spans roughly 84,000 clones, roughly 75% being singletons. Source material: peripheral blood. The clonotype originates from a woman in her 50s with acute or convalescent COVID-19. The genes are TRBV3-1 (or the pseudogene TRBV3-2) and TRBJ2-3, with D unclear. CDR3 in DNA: TGTGCCAGCAGCCAAGAGTCGTTGACAGATACGCAGTATTTT. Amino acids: CASSQESLTDTQYF.